This TCR beta chain was captured in a study of cytomegalovirus exposure and HLA in healthy donors (dated by TCRdb to 2016 to 2017). The study in broad terms: According to an earlier analysis of 587 of the donors, about 170 million T cells yielded approximately 120 million unique TCR beta sequences and about 300 Gb of sequence data. An early release that covered 500 to 800 HLA-typed donors contained approximately 300 gigabases of sequencing data and 75 million to 100 million unique TCR sequences. The genetic ancestry cluster associated with self-reported Caucasian donors included 70% to 85% of the approximately 410 genotyped donors. The study aimed to test whether signatures of past pathogen exposure could be identified by cataloging public T cell receptors. The study used immunosequencing to profile the T cell repertoires of approximately 650 subjects and linked those repertoires to cytomegalovirus serostatus. A separate validation cohort of approximately 120 different subjects was used in addition to the approximately 610-subject first cohort. High-throughput TCR immunosequencing, statistical association of individual TCRs with disease status, and machine learning were combined to predict cytomegalovirus infection status. To study patterns of TCR occurrence, a later analysis re-analyzed previously published TCR beta repertoires from 550 to 800 donors and added high-resolution HLA genotyping. Rather than drawing on any new phenotypic data, the later analysis identified candidate immune exposures from TCR beta sequences and the way those sequences occurred across donors. An earlier analysis of approximately 630 of the donors applied high-throughput TCR beta sequencing to assess whether each TCR beta V gene segment acted as functional or pseudogenic. Donor age, sex, ethnicity and CMV serostatus were compiled alongside the repertoire data. In a later genetic analysis, genome-wide SNP genotypes for about three fifths of the roughly 670 donors were used, and that subset was treated as a discovery cohort. Every repertoire in the discovery cohort had been generated on one and the same sequencing platform. HLA typing included class I and class II loci at four-digit resolution. Typing coverage varied by locus: roughly 629-640 donors for A, B, C, DRB1 and DQB1; approximately 500 for DQA1; nearly 610 for DPA1; fewer than 480 for DPB1. Because of strong linkage in the cohort, four to six DR-DQ haplotypes were treated as single units for association and clustering. Among 350 to 400 genotyped donors of the cohort, an average of around 240,000 unique TCR beta nucleotide sequences were sequenced per donor, approximately 20% of them non-productive. What the authors observed across the whole study: Most TCR sequences were seen in very few donors, while some public TCRs were found in many individuals. A later analysis found that HLA-associated TCR beta chains were more clonally expanded and had lower generation probabilities than equally common non-associated chains. Linkage disequilibrium might explain the correlated functional status among segregating V segments, but an unknown experimental factor could not be ruled out. An association between a missense DCLRE1C variant and V-gene and J-gene trimming of TCR beta chains was found in a later genetic analysis and replicated in an independent cohort. It was suggested by the authors that the approach could potentially be generalized to other disease states and immunological phenotypes. The sequencing pipeline was judged likely to have produced a cluster of highly shared sequence variants as a technical artifact. Broadly in line with IMGT annotations, most TCR beta V segments showed up in productive rearrangements about 87% or about 30% of the time in an earlier analysis of around 600 of the donors. A later genetic analysis reported fewer N-insertions in productive TCRs among donors in an Asian-associated ancestry cluster than the roughly 700-donor mean. Because some donors lacked HLA typing at each locus, the association tests relied only on the typed subset. Because counts were too low, some 16 rarely observed V segments, including chromosome 9 orphons, were excluded from the earlier analysis of several hundred of the donors. Strong co-occurrence of HLA alleles, especially DR and DQ, made assigning TCR associations to individual alleles difficult. A further reported finding was that TCR beta sequences accurately predicted the HLA-A and HLA-B alleles for most subjects in the first cohort. In the study, some 180 TCR beta chains were listed as associated with cytomegalovirus. A few of the identified cytomegalovirus-associated TCR beta chains were confirmed in vitro to be specific for cytomegalovirus antigens. Sequencing depth was assumed to be roughly uniform across donors in the presence/absence analyses, though that assumption may not hold. The only immune exposure information available for the cohort was CMV serostatus. In a later analysis, about 17,000 TCR beta sequences were associated with specific HLA alleles at a false discovery rate of 0.05. The 87-base-pair reads could not distinguish some IMGT-functional V segments, including TRBV6-2 and TRBV6-3, so those segments were excluded. In a later analysis, the rate of TCR association differed among HLA loci, with DRB1 alleles having the most associated TCRs and HLA-C alleles having the fewest. In both the original and validation cohorts, the classifier was reported to diagnose cytomegalovirus status with high specificity and sensitivity. Most CMV-associated TCR beta chains appeared to be HLA-restricted in a later analysis, and the HLA associations seemed to be driven largely by CMV exposure. Several of the top co-occurrence clusters appeared to be linked to parvovirus B19, influenza, CMV and Epstein-Barr virus, according to a later analysis. The cohort was sequenced for TCR beta chains only, and without alpha or paired-chain data the features that could be detected were limited.

This clone was seen only once. Its antigen has not been determined. Within one base of it there is no much larger clone, and no base qualities were kept. Library prep was done by the immunoSEQ multiplex PCR assay. For the multiplex PCR, a mixture combining 60 forward primers for TCR Vbeta segments and 13 reverse primers for TCR Jbeta segments was used. Amplification of the CDR3 region of rearranged TCR beta genes was performed with a multiplex PCR assay on genomic DNA. Amplified TCR beta libraries were sequenced as 87-base-pair reads on the Illumina HiSeq System. Under the source paper's analysis protocol: A later analysis tallied 75 million to 95 million unique TCR beta chains across the 700 or so repertoires, and about 10 million of those chains were shared by two or more donors. Raw reads were error-corrected and collapsed into unique sequences by a nearest-neighbor algorithm in which closely related sequences were merged to remove PCR and sequencing errors. To assign V, D and J gene segments, CDR3 sequences were aligned to IMGT reference sequences. For a sequence to be retained, at least a six-nucleotide match to both a V gene segment and a J gene segment was required. Rearrangements were called productive when the CDR3 lacked stop codons and stayed in frame with V and J; all others were non-productive. Following IMGT convention, CDR3 was defined as the stretch from the second conserved V-encoded cysteine to the conserved J-encoded phenylalanine. The earlier analysis of about 590 of the donors excluded sequences that lacked an unambiguous match to a single V gene segment. An earlier analysis of a few hundred of the donors called V segments functional above 56.7% productive rearrangements and segregating when the between-donor standard deviation exceeded 5%. A statistical classification framework was developed to diagnose cytomegalovirus status using the catalog of TCR beta chain sequences. In a later analysis, V and J genes were assigned by comparing TCR nucleotide sequences against IMGT/GENE-DB human TR gene sequences. In a later analysis, CDR3 sequences and most-parsimonious VDJ recombination scenarios were assigned using the TCRdist pipeline. In a later analysis, every TCR beta chain was defined by the combination of its CDR3 amino acid sequence and its V-gene family, and reads without a unique V-gene family were dropped. A later analysis removed 592 highly shared, low-generation-probability nucleotide sequences to deal with suspected cross-contamination and a sequencing artifact. A later analysis calculated a clonal expansion index for each public chain from normalized within-repertoire ranks of inferred template counts. Generation probabilities in a later analysis came from a VDJ recombination model fitted to out-of-frame rearrangements, and those results were checked against IGoR. A later analysis scored TCR-TCR, TCR-HLA and TCR-CMV co-occurrence with hypergeometric tests, applying a repertoire-size bias correction to TCR pairs. In a later analysis, false discovery rates were estimated by permuting HLA or CMV assignments 20 times. In a later analysis, co-occurring TCRs were grouped using DBSCAN, with TCRdist sequence similarity added in when clustering inside HLA-allele-positive subsets. Co-occurrence clustering excluded repertoires with fewer than 30,000 or more than 120,000 public chains, plus five with anomalous nucleotide sharing. TCRdb re-hosts the immuneACCESS table, in-frame sequences only. Its copies lack some clones; in the studies checked, an unresolved V gene accounts for under half of them, and the cause for the rest is not known. That table is the source of V, J and clone size, and D and trimming were worked out from the DNA. Present in this sample are approximately 160,000 clones, approximately 77% of which were seen just once. The ten largest clones represent roughly 1.4% of the sample.

Including cysteine and phenylalanine, the CDR3 has 15 amino acids. Only the CDR3 part of the read is kept: 45 bases, read in frame from the first base. The germline V gene supplies CDR1 SGHTA and CDR2 FQGNSA. The trim is 3 bases for V and 0 bases for J, with a gap of 9 bases between the germline ends. In total, fewer than 750 healthy bone marrow donors made up the cohort. Cohort members were all nominally healthy when sampled, although unrecorded immune exposures were likely present. The donor was CMV seronegative and was included in the group of under 450 seronegative cohort members. A peripheral blood sample was collected from each donor, and TCR beta sequencing was performed on peripheral blood mononuclear cells. Genomic DNA was extracted from the blood cell samples with the Qiagen DNeasy Blood Extraction Kit.

Sequencing used PBMCs. In this chain, TRBV7-2 is recombined with TRBJ1-3; there is no confident call for the D gene. This sequence was found in a man between 18 and 35 years old in good health and CMV-seronegative. The DNA is TGTGCCAGCAGCTTCCCCCTTTACTCTGGAAACACCATATATTTT. The encoded protein is CASSFPLYSGNTIYF.